This T cell receptor beta chain was identified in a study of tumor-infiltrating lymphocytes in glioblastoma multiforme. TCR beta libraries were built from RNA through three nested multiplex PCR rounds using modified ARM-PCR. TCRdb re-called the multiplex PCR reads through MiXCR, storing one row per CDR3 protein. Among 13,000 or so distinct CDR3 sequences listed, approximately 68% were seen once. Germline V gene data show CDR1 as SGHAT and CDR2 as FQNNGV. Trimming took 0 bases from V and 0 from J, leaving 2 bases between them. CDR3 length: 13 residues. The specimen sequenced was brain tumor tissue. This chain links TRBV11-2 with TRBJ1-1; D is unresolved. This clonotype was sampled from a male donor with glioblastoma. The CDR3 DNA follows: TGTGCCAGCAGCTTAGAACTGAACACTGAAGCTTTCTTT. This gives the protein CASSLELNTEAFF.